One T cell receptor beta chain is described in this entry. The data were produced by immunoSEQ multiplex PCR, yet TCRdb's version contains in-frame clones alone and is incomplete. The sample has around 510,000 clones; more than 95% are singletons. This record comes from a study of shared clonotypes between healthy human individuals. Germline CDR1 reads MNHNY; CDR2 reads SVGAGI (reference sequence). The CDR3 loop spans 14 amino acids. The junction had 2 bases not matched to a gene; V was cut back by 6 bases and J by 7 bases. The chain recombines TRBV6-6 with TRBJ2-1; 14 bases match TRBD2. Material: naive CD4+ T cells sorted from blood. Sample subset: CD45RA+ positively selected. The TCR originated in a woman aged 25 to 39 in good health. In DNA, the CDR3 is TGTGCCAGCAGAAGGACTAGCGGGGGGAATGAGCAGTTCTTC. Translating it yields CASRRTSGGNEQFF.